This is a list of T cell receptor beta chains from one sample in a study of shared clonotypes between healthy human individuals. Sequencing was performed with immunoSEQ multiplex PCR; in TCRdb, only in-frame clones are kept and a portion is missing. Of fewer than 3 million clones in the sample, approximately 90% were seen once. The specimen was naive CD4+ T cells from PBMCs. The receptors derive from a man in his late teens or twenties in good health. Some clones in this sample may be carry-over from other donors' samples. The CDR3 runs from the conserved cysteine through the conserved F or W. A D gene is named only where the DNA matches it firmly. Clone size is stated in some rows and not others, as once, few, many or a class when expanded.

NA	NA	TRBJ2-7	TRBV5-3	CARAGRVQHSYEQYF	TGTGCCAGAGCAGGAAGGGTTCAACACTCCTACGAGCAGTACTTC
NA	NA	TRBJ2-3	TRBV5-1	CASSLGGTSTTQYF	TGCGCCAGCAGCTTGGGGGGGACATCAACTACGCAGTATTTT
NA	NA	TRBJ1-3	TRBV27	CATSRNLGSGNTIYF	TGTGCCACCTCAAGGAATCTGGGCTCTGGAAACACCATATATTTT
TRBD2	NA	TRBJ2-1	TRBV14	CASSRLAQSSYNEQFF	TGTGCCAGCAGCCGACTAGCTCAAAGCTCCTACAATGAGCAGTTCTTC
NA	NA	TRBJ2-3	TRBV10-1	CASSGGGQRTLSTDTQYF	TGCGCCAGCAGTGGTGGAGGGCAGCGGACGCTTAGCACAGATACGCAGTATTTT
NA	NA	TRBJ2-7	TRBV7-2	CASRSTRGTREYF	TGTGCCAGCAGATCCACCCGGGGGACTCGGGAGTACTTC
TRBD1	NA	TRBJ1-5	TRBV18	CASSTGDQPQHF	TGTGCCAGCTCGACAGGGGATCAGCCCCAGCATTTT
NA	NA	TRBJ2-2	TRBV5-1	CASSPGDRSNTGELFF	TGCGCCAGCAGCCCGGGGGACAGATCGAACACCGGGGAGCTGTTTTTT
TRBD2	NA	TRBJ2-7	TRBV6-8	CASSGLTSGRYEQYF	TGTGCCAGCAGCGGCTTGACTAGCGGGCGCTACGAGCAGTACTTC
TRBD2	NA	TRBJ2-3	TRBV28	CASSLLGRGTDTQYF	TGTGCCAGCAGTTTACTAGGGAGGGGCACAGATACGCAGTATTTT
TRBD2	once	TRBJ2-3	TRBV29-1	CSVALGGTDTQYF	TGCAGCGTTGCCCTCGGGGGGACAGATACGCAGTATTTT
NA	NA	TRBJ2-5	TRBV19	CASTSIGQSQETQYF	TGTGCCAGTACCTCTATCGGACAAAGCCAAGAGACCCAGTACTTC
NA	NA	TRBJ2-7	TRBV30	CAWSNRGTRYEQYF	TGTGCCTGGAGTAACCGGGGGACCAGGTACGAGCAGTACTTC
TRBD2	NA	TRBJ2-3	TRBV6-5	CASNWGRASTQYF	TGTGCCAGCAACTGGGGGAGGGCCTCTACGCAGTATTTT
NA	NA	TRBJ2-5	TRBV14	CASSTRGETQYF	TGTGCCAGCTCCACTCGGGGAGAGACCCAGTACTTC
NA	NA	TRBJ2-2	TRBV4-1	CASSQPPTGWELFF	TGCGCCAGCAGCCAACCCCCCACAGGGTGGGAGCTGTTTTTT
TRBD1	once	TRBJ2-1	TRBV7-2	CASSSPGTGVYNEQFF	TGTGCCAGCAGCTCGCCCGGGACAGGGGTATACAATGAGCAGTTCTTC
NA	NA	TRBJ2-7	TRBV15	CATSRDPGHLYEQYF	TGTGCCACCAGCAGAGATCCGGGACACCTCTACGAGCAGTACTTC
NA	NA	TRBJ1-1	TRBV10-2	CASSHLGPRSEAFF	TGCGCCAGCAGCCACTTGGGGCCTAGGAGTGAAGCTTTCTTT
TRBD1	NA	TRBJ2-5	TRBV18	CASSPLRQGGETQYF	TGTGCCAGCTCACCACTTCGACAGGGCGGGGAGACCCAGTACTTC
NA	NA	TRBJ2-1	TRBV5-1	CASKPRTYNEQFF	TGCGCCAGCAAACCAAGAACCTACAATGAGCAGTTCTTC
NA	NA	TRBJ2-1	TRBV7-3	CASSLEGSHEQFF	TGTGCCAGCAGCTTAGAAGGCTCCCATGAGCAGTTCTTC
TRBD2	NA	TRBJ2-7	TRBV10-3	CAISGTSRYEQYF	TGTGCCATCAGTGGGACTAGCAGGTACGAGCAGTACTTC
TRBD2	once	TRBJ2-3	TRBV7-2	CASSFLLAGTDTQYF	TGTGCCAGCAGCTTCCTACTAGCGGGCACAGATACGCAGTATTTT
TRBD2	NA	TRBJ2-7	TRBV4-1	CASNPGSGRTLGRYEQYF	TGCGCCAGCAATCCCGGGAGCGGGAGAACCCTCGGACGTTACGAGCAGTACTTC
NA	NA	TRBJ1-1	TRBV10-1	CASRATQGLNTEAFF	TGCGCCAGCAGGGCTACACAGGGTCTGAACACTGAAGCTTTCTTT
NA	NA	TRBJ1-1	TRBV2	CASSERLSTEAFF	TGTGCCAGCAGTGAAAGGCTGAGCACTGAAGCTTTCTTT
NA	NA	TRBJ2-7	TRBV6-5	CASRLDGFIYEQYF	TGTGCCAGTAGATTGGACGGTTTTATTTACGAGCAGTACTTC